The table lists the clone carrying this T cell receptor beta chain with a count of one. The data were taken from a study of control samples from healthy donors and cancer patients. From germline, CDR1 is WSHSY and CDR2 SAAADI. V shed 6 bases, J shed 7 bases, and the junction held 4 bases outside the gene matches. The CDR3 spans 14 residues. Assay used: immunoSEQ multiplex PCR; TCRdb lists only in-frame clones, some missing. The sample has 100,000 to 110,000 clones, over 75% seen once. The gene calls are TRBV10-2 and TRBJ2-5, with 14 positions matching TRBD2. This sequence was found in a woman aged 45 to 65 in good health. The sequenced sample was blood. CDR3 amino acids: CASRTSGGEGTQYF. The CDR3 nucleotides are TGCGCCAGCAGGACTAGCGGGGGGGAGGGGACCCAGTACTTC.